The T cell receptor beta chain described here comes from a study of cytomegalovirus exposure and HLA in healthy donors. Study-wide findings and caveats: HLA allele associations emerged for around 15,000 TCR beta sequences in a later analysis, at 0.05 false discovery rate.

Vbeta (60) and Jbeta (13) primers were used in the PCR. Repertoires were generated with immunoSEQ multiplex PCR, while TCRdb's copy carries only in-frame clones and drops some. This sample's clone table lists 70,000 or so clones. With regard to this clone: The antigen remains undetermined.

The V end was cut by 0 bases, the J end by 5 bases, with 13 bases between. The CDR3 is made up of 15 amino acids. Germline V lookup: CDR1 MNHEY, CDR2 SVGAGI. The rearrangement uses TRBV6-5 and TRBJ1-2; D is uncertain. The TCR sequence derives from a middle-aged man in good health and CMV-seronegative. The source material was PBMCs. The CDR3 here is CASSYSKGSGYGYTF. The DNA for the CDR3 is TGTGCCAGCAGTTACTCGAAAGGGAGTGGTTATGGCTACACCTTC.